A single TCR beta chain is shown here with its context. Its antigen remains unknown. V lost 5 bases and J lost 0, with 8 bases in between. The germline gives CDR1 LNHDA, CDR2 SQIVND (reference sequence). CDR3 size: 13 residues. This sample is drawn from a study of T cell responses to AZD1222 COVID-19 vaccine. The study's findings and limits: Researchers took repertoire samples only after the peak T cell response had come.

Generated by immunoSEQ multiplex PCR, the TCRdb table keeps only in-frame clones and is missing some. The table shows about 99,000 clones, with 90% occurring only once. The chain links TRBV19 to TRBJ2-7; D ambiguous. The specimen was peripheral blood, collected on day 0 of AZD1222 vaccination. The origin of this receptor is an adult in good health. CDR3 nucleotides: TGTGCCAGTAGTGCTCTAAGCTCCTACGAGCAGTACTTC. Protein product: CASSALSSYEQYF.